Listed below are T cell receptor beta chains from one sample, sequenced in a study of cytotoxic CD8 clonotypes in ibrutinib-treated CLL. Only in-frame clones appear in the TCRdb table, and some are missing; sequencing was by immunoSEQ multiplex PCR. This sample has about 160,000 clones, with 81% found just once. This specimen was PBMCs, taken after 12 months of ibrutinib treatment. These receptors all come from a human donor with chronic lymphocytic leukemia. Both conserved end residues are part of each CDR3. D genes are given only for firm matches. Some rows have no size entry. The others give once, few or many, or a class for an expanded clone.

TGTGCCAGCAGCCCGGGCATGGACAGGGAAGAGCAGTACTTC,CASSPGMDREEQYF,TRBJ2-7,NA,TRBD1,TRBV5-8
TGTGCCACCGGGCCGTCCCCCTACGAGCAGTACTTC,CATGPSPYEQYF,TRBJ2-7,few,NA,TRBV7-9
TGCGCCAGCAGCTCGGGACGGAAGGATGGCGATGAGCAGTTCTTC,CASSSGRKDGDEQFF,TRBJ2-1,NA,NA,TRBV5-1
TGTGCCAGCAGCCCAACCGGGCCCTTCCCCAATGAGCAGTTCTTC,CASSPTGPFPNEQFF,TRBJ2-1,NA,NA,TRBV7-2
TGTGCCAGCAGCGGAACCGGGGGCCGCAATCAGCCCCAGCATTTT,CASSGTGGRNQPQHF,TRBJ1-5,NA,NA,TRBV7-9
TGTGCCAGTAGTATAGGCGACAGGTCGAGGTTGGTGAACACTGAAGCTTTCTTT,CASSIGDRSRLVNTEAFF,TRBJ1-1,NA,NA,TRBV19
TGTGCCAGCAGACCACTTGCGGGGGTATACGAGCAGTACTTC,CASRPLAGVYEQYF,TRBJ2-7,NA,TRBD2,TRBV7-2
TGTGCCAGCAGCTTGGGCCGGGCAGGGGGCACCTATGGCTACACCTTC,CASSLGRAGGTYGYTF,TRBJ1-2,NA,TRBD1,TRBV4-2
TGTGCCAGCAGCACCCCGGGACAGGGGAGGATGATGAACACTGAAGCTTTCTTT,CASSTPGQGRMMNTEAFF,TRBJ1-1,NA,TRBD1,TRBV6-4
TGTGCCAGCAGCTTAATTCTAGCGGGAGGCGAGCAGTACTTC,CASSLILAGGEQYF,TRBJ2-7,NA,TRBD2,TRBV11-2
TGTGCTAGTGCCCTCTCCCAGGGGGGAGGCTACACCTTC,CASALSQGGGYTF,TRBJ1-2,NA,TRBD1,TRBV12-5
TGTGCCAGCAGCACCGGGCCTCGAACGGATGGCTACACCTTC,CASSTGPRTDGYTF,TRBJ1-2,few,NA,TRBV5-4
TGCGCCAGCAGCCCCGGGACAGCTAGCACAGATACGCAGTATTTT,CASSPGTASTDTQYF,TRBJ2-3,once,TRBD1,TRBV5-1
TGTGCCAGCAGCCCCCGGGACCCGGCCTACGAGCAGTACTTC,CASSPRDPAYEQYF,TRBJ2-7,once,NA,TRBV7-2
TGCGCCAGCAGTCAAAGCCCTCCAGGGGAGATTGGCCACGAGCAGTACTTC,CASSQSPPGEIGHEQYF,TRBJ2-7,NA,NA,TRBV4-3
TGTGCCAGCAGCTCCGGGACTAGCGGGGGGGCCGGCGAGCAGTACTTC,CASSSGTSGGAGEQYF,TRBJ2-7,once,TRBD2,TRBV7-2
TGTGCCAGCAGCCGTCTCGCGGGAGACATCACAGATACGCAGTATTTT,CASSRLAGDITDTQYF,TRBJ2-3,NA,TRBD2,TRBV9
TGTGCCAGCAGCTTAGCTGCCGCCCGAGCCTACGAGCAGTACTTC,CASSLAAARAYEQYF,TRBJ2-7,NA,NA,TRBV7-6
TGTGCCACCAGCGAGATACAGGGGTGGGGAGAAAAACTGTTTTTT,CATSEIQGWGEKLFF,TRBJ1-4,NA,TRBD1,TRBV15
TGTGCCAGCAGGACTAGCGCGTACAATGAGCAGTTCTTC,CASRTSAYNEQFF,TRBJ2-1,NA,TRBD2,TRBV7-2
TGCGCCAGCAGCCAAGAGGGTGGCGGGGGGAAGATCGGGGAGCTGTTTTTT,CASSQEGGGGKIGELFF,TRBJ2-2,NA,TRBD2,TRBV4-3
TGTGCCAGCAGGCCCGGACAGAGGGGGAGATCCTACGAGCAGTACTTC,CASRPGQRGRSYEQYF,TRBJ2-7,NA,NA,TRBV28
TGTGCCAGCAGGGGGGGTCTCTACGAGCAGTACTTC,CASRGGLYEQYF,TRBJ2-7,once,NA,TRBV2
TGTGCCACCAGCGACACTAGCGGGCGGGTGTACAATGAGCAGTTCTTC,CATSDTSGRVYNEQFF,TRBJ2-1,NA,TRBD2,TRBV15
TGCGCCAGCAGCTTGGGTTATAAGGACACTGAAGCTTTCTTT,CASSLGYKDTEAFF,TRBJ1-1,NA,NA,TRBV5-1
TGTGCCAGTAGTCTGGCGCGTGAAGCTTTCTTT,CASSLAREAFF,TRBJ1-1,NA,NA,TRBV19
TGTGCCAGCAGCCAAGAGACTAGCGGGGGGGCTCTTTACATTCAGTACTTC,CASSQETSGGALYIQYF,TRBJ2-4,NA,TRBD2,TRBV4-2
TGTGCCAGCAGCGTACAGGGGCTGAACACCGGGGAGCTGTTTTTT,CASSVQGLNTGELFF,TRBJ2-2,NA,TRBD1,TRBV5-4
TGTGCCAGTAGTATATCTCGACAGTTCTCTGGAAACACCATATATTTT,CASSISRQFSGNTIYF,TRBJ1-3,NA,NA,TRBV19
TGTGCCAGCAGTCGGGGAGGGGGGCCTGAAAACACCATATATTTT,CASSRGGGPENTIYF,TRBJ1-3,NA,NA,TRBV6-5
TGCAGCGCGTTTCCCTCGGGACTAGCGGGGGTCAATGAGCAGTTCTTC,CSAFPSGLAGVNEQFF,TRBJ2-1,once,TRBD2,TRBV29-1
TGTGCCAGCTCCTGGGGGGAAGATAGATGGGAAAAACTGTTTTTT,CASSWGEDRWEKLFF,TRBJ1-4,few,NA,TRBV6-8
TGTGCCAGCAGTGAGACTACCAGAGGAGATACGCAGTATTTT,CASSETTRGDTQYF,TRBJ2-3,NA,NA,TRBV2
TGTGCCAGCAGCCGGGACAGCAATCAGCCCCAGCATTTT,CASSRDSNQPQHF,TRBJ1-5,NA,NA,TRBV7-2
TGTGCCAGCAGCCCTAGGGGGGAGGGGAGCTCCTACAATGAGCAGTTCTTC,CASSPRGEGSSYNEQFF,TRBJ2-1,NA,NA,TRBV7-9
TGTGCCACCACCCGACAGGGGCCCTACGAGCAGTACTTC,CATTRQGPYEQYF,TRBJ2-7,once,TRBD1,TRBV28
TGTGCCAGCAGCTTAACGGCAGATACGCAGTATTTT,CASSLTADTQYF,TRBJ2-3,NA,NA,TRBV7-9
TGTGCCAGCAGCTTATACACCTACAATGAGCAGTTCTTC,CASSLYTYNEQFF,TRBJ2-1,NA,NA,TRBV7-2
TGTGCCAGCAGCCGACTAGCGGGAGGGTACACAGATACGCAGTATTTT,CASSRLAGGYTDTQYF,TRBJ2-3,few,TRBD2,TRBV11-1
TGTGCCAGCCGCGTTTCGGAGGGAGGCTCCTACGAGCAGTACTTC,CASRVSEGGSYEQYF,TRBJ2-7,NA,NA,TRBV28
TGCGCCAGCAGCTCGACAGGGAGCATAACTAATGAAAAACTGTTTTTT,CASSSTGSITNEKLFF,TRBJ1-4,NA,TRBD1,TRBV5-1
TGTGCCAGCAGCTTTCGTAGACCGTCGGAGACCCAGTACTTC,CASSFRRPSETQYF,TRBJ2-5,NA,NA,TRBV5-6
TGTGCCAGCAGCCCTGGACAAAGTAGTAATTCACCCCTCCACTTT,CASSPGQSSNSPLHF,TRBJ1-6,NA,NA,TRBV7-2
TGTGCCAGCAGCAAGACAGGGTTGGCCTACAATGAGCAGTTCTTC,CASSKTGLAYNEQFF,TRBJ2-1,NA,TRBD1,TRBV2
TGTGCCAGCAGCTTCCCAGAAAGCTCTGGGGCCAACGTCCTGACTTTC,CASSFPESSGANVLTF,TRBJ2-6,NA,NA,TRBV7-9
TGTGCCAGCAGCTTAGGTCGGGCGGGGGGCACAGATACGCAGTATTTT,CASSLGRAGGTDTQYF,TRBJ2-3,NA,TRBD2,TRBV11-2